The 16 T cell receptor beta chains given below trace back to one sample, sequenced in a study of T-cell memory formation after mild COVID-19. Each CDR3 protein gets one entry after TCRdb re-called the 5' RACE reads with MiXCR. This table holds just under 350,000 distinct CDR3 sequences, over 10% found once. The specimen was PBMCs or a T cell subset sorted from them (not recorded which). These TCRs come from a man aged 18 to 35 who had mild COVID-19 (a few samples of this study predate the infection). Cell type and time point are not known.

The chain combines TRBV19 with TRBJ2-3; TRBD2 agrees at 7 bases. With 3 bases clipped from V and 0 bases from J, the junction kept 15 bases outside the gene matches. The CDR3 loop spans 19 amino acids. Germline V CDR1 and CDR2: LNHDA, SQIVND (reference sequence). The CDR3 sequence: CASSIWASGRKTSTDTQYF. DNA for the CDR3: TGTGCCAGTAGTATCTGGGCTAGCGGCAGGAAAACGAGCACAGATACGCAGTATTTT.

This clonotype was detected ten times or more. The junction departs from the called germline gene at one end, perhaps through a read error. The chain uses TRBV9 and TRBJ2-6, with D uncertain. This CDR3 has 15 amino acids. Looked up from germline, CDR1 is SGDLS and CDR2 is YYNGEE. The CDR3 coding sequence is TGTGCCAGCAGCGTAGATCCATCTGCGGCCAACGTCCTGACTTTC. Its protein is CASSVDPSAANVLTF.

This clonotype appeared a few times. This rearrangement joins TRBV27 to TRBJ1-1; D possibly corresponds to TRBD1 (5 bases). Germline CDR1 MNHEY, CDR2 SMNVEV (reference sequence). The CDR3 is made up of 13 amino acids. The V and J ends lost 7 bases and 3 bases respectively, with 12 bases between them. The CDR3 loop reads CASTPVGHTEAFF. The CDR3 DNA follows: TGTGCCAGCACCCCGGTGGGGCACACTGAAGCTTTCTTT.

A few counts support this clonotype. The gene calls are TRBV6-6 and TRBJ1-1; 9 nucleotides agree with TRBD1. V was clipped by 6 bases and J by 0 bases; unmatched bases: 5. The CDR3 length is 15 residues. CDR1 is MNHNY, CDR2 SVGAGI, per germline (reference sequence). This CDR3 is CASSRTGALNTEAFF. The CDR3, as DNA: TGTGCCAGCAGCAGGACAGGGGCCTTGAACACTGAAGCTTTCTTT.

CDR3 nucleotides: TGCAGCGCCGGGACAGGGGGAATAGATACGCAGTATTTT. This gives the protein CSAGTGGIDTQYF. The J gene is TRBJ2-3, the V gene TRBV29-1; 11 bases are a match to TRBD1. Germline CDR1 is SQVTM and CDR2 is ANQGSEA. J lost 5 bases, V lost 7 bases, and 5 bases had no gene match. The CDR3 contains 13 residues.

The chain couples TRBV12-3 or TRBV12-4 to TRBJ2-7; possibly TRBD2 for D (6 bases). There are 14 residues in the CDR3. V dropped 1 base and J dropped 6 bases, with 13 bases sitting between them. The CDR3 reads CASSLVAGSIEQYF. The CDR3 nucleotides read TGTGCCAGCAGTTTAGTGGCGGGGTCGATCGAGCAGTACTTC.

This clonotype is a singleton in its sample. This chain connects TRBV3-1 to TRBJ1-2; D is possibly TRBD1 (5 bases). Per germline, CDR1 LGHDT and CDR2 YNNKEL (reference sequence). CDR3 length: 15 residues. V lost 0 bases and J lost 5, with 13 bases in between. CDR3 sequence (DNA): TGTGCCAGCAGCCAAGAATTTGGGACGGCTTATGGCTACACCTTC. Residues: CASSQEFGTAYGYTF.

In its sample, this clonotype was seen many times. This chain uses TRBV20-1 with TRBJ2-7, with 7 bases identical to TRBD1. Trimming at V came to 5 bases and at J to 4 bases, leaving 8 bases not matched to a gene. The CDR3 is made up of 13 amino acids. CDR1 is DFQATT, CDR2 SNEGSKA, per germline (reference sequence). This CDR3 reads CSAGTAFSYEQYF. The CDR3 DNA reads TGCAGTGCTGGGACAGCTTTTTCGTACGAGCAGTACTTC.

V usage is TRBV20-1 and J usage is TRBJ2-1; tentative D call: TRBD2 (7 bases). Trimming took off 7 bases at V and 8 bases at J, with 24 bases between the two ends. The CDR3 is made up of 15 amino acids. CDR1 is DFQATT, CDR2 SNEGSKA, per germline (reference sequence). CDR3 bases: TGCAGTGTTCGGGGGGCTGGGTGGTCGATCGATGAGCAGTTCTTC. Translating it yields CSVRGAGWSIDEQFF.

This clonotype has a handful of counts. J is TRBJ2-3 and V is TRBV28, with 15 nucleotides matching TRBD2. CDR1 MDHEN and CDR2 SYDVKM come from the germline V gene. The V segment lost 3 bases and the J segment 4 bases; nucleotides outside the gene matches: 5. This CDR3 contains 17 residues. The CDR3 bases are TGTGCCAGCAGTTTGGGACTAGCGGGGGGTGAGTCAGATACGCAGTATTTT. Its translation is CASSLGLAGGESDTQYF.

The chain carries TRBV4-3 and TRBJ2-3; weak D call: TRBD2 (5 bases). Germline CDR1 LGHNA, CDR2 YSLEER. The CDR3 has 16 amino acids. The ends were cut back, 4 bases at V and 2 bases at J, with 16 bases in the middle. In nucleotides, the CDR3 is TGCGCCAGCAGCCCCCGTGTGAGGGATTACACAGATACGCAGTATTTT. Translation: CASSPRVRDYTDTQYF.

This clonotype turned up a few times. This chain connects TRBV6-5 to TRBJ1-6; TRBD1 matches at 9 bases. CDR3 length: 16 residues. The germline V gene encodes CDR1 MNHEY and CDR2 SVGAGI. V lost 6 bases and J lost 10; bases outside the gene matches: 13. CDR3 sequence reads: CASSPGQGSIGSPLHF. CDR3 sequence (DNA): TGTGCCAGCAGCCCCGGACAGGGGTCGATAGGGTCACCCCTCCACTTT.

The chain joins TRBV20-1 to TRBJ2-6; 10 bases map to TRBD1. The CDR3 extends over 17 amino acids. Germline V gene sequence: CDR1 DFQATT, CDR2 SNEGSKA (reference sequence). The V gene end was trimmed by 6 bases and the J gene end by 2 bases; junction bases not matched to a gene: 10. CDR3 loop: CSAPRQGARAGANVLTF. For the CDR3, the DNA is TGCAGTGCCCCTCGACAGGGGGCGCGGGCTGGGGCCAACGTCCTGACTTTC.

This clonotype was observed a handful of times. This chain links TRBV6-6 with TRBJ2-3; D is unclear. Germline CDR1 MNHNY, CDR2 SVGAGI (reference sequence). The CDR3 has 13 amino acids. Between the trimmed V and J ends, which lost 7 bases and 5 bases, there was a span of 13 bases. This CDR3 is CASITMVGDTQYF. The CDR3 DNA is TGTGCCAGCATTACCATGGTTGGAGATACGCAGTATTTT.

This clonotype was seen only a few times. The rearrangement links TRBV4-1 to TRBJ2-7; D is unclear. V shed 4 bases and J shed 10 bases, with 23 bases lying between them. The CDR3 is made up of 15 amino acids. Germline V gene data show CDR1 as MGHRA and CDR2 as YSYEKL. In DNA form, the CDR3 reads TGCGCCAGCAGCCCGGAGACCATAGGACGTGTGGAACAGTACTTC. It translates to CASSPETIGRVEQYF.

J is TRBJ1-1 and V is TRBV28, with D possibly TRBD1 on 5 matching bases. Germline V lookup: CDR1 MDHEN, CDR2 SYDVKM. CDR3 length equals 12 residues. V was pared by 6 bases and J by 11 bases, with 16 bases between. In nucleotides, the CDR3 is TGTGCCAGCAGCCTTAGACAGCGAGCGGCTTTCTTT. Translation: CASSLRQRAAFF.